Here is one T cell receptor beta chain with its context. Antigen unknown. The time point here: patch test 1, 2 weeks after DPC sensitization. Treatment indicated: therapeutic diphenylcyclopropenone sensitization with weekly scalp DPC. Drawing of blood took place ahead of applying each patch test. CDR1 and CDR2 (germline): DFQATT, SNEGSKA (reference sequence). This CDR3 spans 15 amino acids. Trimming took 5 bases from V and 2 from J; bases not matched to a gene: 7. TCRdb itself ran the RACE reads through MiXCR, one entry per CDR3 protein. The sample gives under 200,000 distinct CDR3 sequences, about 15% of which show up once; 1.7% is in the top ten. The data stem from a study of human T cells and chemical hapten exposure. Whole-study results and caveats: Having alopecia, donors may respond immunologically unlike healthy people. Counts of expanded TCRs at PT1 were positively correlated with patch test score. Among expanded TCRs, significantly more large CDR3 similarity clusters formed than among controls.

The V call is TRBV20-1, the J call TRBJ2-2; 8 bases fit TRBD2. This sequence originates from a woman aged 25-40 years with alopecia areata. Some clones in this sample may be carry-over from other donors' samples. The specimen comprised whole blood, sampled in connection with sensitization to the hapten diphenylcyclopropenone (DPC). The CDR3: CSAPLAGPNTGELFF. CDR3 bases: TGCAGTGCTCCCCTAGCGGGTCCTAACACCGGGGAGCTGTTTTTT.